The present T cell receptor beta chain was sequenced within a study of cytomegalovirus exposure and HLA in healthy donors. The CDR3 totals 14 residues. Trimming stripped 7 bases from V and 7 bases from J, with 16 bases between. CDR1 and CDR2 from the germline V gene are MNHNS and SASEGT. The donors were in the roughly 120-subject validation cohort, distinct from the roughly 700-subject first cohort. Using immunoSEQ multiplex PCR, the repertoire was profiled, and TCRdb retains in-frame clones only, with some absent. The data contain fewer than 150,000 clones, 88% of them singletons. This clonotype was sampled from a man aged 25-45 years in good health and CMV-seronegative. Sample: PBMCs. The chain carries TRBV6-1 and TRBJ1-4; maybe TRBD1 (6 bases). CDR3 in DNA: TGTGCCAGCAAAAAGAGGGACACGGGTGAAAAACTGTTTTTT. This translates into CASKKRDTGEKLFF.